This paragraph reports one T cell receptor (beta chain). Patients at the Seattle site were enrolled during active infection and followed longitudinally. The data derive from a study of blood T cell repertoires in COVID-19. On the study more broadly: Specimens from acute and convalescent COVID-19 originated in the United States, Italy and Spain. Sample material is recorded as cDNA or gDNA derived from T cells, B-cell-depleted T cells, or PBMCs.

In the study's own analysis: Scientists estimated how many nucleated cells there were by amplifying reference gene primers. Measured with immunoSEQ multiplex PCR; TCRdb has only the in-frame clones, and not every one. V and J calls and clone size are given by that table; D and trimming were obtained from the DNA. The profile covers fewer than 650,000 clones, with 70% to 90% appearing a single time and less than 9% taken by the ten largest. Deletions cut 1 base from V and 7 bases from J, with 17 bases between. The CDR3 contains 14 residues. CDR1 GTSNPN and CDR2 SVGIG come from the germline V gene (reference sequence).

Sequences were obtained from peripheral blood. The J gene is TRBJ2-7, the V gene TRBV30, with D perhaps matching TRBD1 (5 bases). The TCR was taken from a woman in her forties or fifties with COVID-19, enrolled during active disease. The CDR3 region is CAWSAGHPQGEQYF. The CDR3 DNA is TGTGCCTGGAGTGCCGGACACCCTCAGGGAGAGCAGTACTTC.